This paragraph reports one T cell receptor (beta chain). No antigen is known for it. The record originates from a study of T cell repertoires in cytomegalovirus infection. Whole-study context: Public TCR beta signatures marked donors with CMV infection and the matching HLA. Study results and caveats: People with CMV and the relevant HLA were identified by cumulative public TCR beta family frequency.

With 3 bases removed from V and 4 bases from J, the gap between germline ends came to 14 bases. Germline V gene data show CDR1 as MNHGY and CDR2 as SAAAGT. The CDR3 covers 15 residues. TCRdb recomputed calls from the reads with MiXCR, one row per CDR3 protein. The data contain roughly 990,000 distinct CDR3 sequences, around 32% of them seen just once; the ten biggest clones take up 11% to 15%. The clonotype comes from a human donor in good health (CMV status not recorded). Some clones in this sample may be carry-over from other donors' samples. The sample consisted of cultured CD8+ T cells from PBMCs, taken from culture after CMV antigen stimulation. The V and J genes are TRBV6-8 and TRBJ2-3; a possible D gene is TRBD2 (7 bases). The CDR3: CASSYYGGQSDTQYF. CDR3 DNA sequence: TGTGCCAGCAGTTATTACGGGGGGCAATCAGATACGCAGTATTTT.